This T cell receptor (beta chain) is drawn from a study of technical replicates of blood from several donors. Here immunoSEQ multiplex PCR was the method, and the copy in TCRdb shows in-frame clones only, minus some. The sample includes 50,000 to 65,000 clones, 85% to 95% of them seen just once. This CDR3 has 17 amino acids. The germline V and J ends were trimmed by 0 bases and 2 bases, with 14 bases remaining between them. In germline, CDR1 is SGHNT, CDR2 YENEEA. V gene TRBV11-3 combines with J gene TRBJ1-5; D gene unclear. What was sequenced was PBMCs. The receptor was derived from a human donor in good health. Some clones in this sample may be carry-over from other donors' samples. The CDR3 bases are TGTGCCAGCAGCTTAGACCCGAAGAGGGTGGGCAATCAGCCCCAGCATTTT. Its protein is CASSLDPKRVGNQPQHF. Full variable domain (outside the CDR3, taken from reference TRBV11-3 and TRBJ1-5): EAGVVQSPRYKIIEKKQPVAFWCNPISGHNTLYWYLQNLGQGPELLIRYENEEAVDDSQLPKDRFSAERLKGVDSTLKIQPAELGDSAVYLCASSLDPKRVGNQPQHFGDGTRLSIL.